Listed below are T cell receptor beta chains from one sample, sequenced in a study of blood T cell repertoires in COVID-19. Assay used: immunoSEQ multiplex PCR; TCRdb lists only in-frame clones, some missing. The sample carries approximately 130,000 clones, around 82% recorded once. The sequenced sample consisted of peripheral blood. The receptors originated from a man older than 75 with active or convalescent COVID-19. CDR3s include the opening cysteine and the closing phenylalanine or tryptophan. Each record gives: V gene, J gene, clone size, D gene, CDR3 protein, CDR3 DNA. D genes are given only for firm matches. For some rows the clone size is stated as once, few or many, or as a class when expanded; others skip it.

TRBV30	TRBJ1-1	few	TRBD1	CAWSVGGQAPEAFF	TGTGCCTGGAGTGTGGGGGGACAGGCCCCTGAAGCTTTCTTT
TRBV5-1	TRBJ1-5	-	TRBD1	CASSPGQGNQPQHF	TGCGCCAGCAGCCCGGGACAGGGGAATCAGCCCCAGCATTTT
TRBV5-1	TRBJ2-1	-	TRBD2	CASSPLGGGGLDNEQFF	TGCGCCAGCAGCCCTTTGGGTGGCGGGGGGCTAGACAATGAGCAGTTCTTC
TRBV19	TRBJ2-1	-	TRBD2	CASSSAGTSGYNEQFF	TGTGCCAGTAGTTCCGCCGGGACTAGCGGTTACAATGAGCAGTTCTTC
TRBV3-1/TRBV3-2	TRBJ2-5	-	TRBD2	CASSHSPSGLGPETQYF	TGTGCCAGCAGCCACTCCCCTAGCGGGCTGGGCCCCGAGACCCAGTACTTC
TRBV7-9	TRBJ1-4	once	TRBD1	CASSPRTGGIANEKLFF	TGTGCCAGCAGCCCCCGGACAGGGGGAATTGCTAATGAAAAACTGTTTTTT
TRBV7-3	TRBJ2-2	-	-	CASSLTGPNWNTGELFF	TGTGCCAGCAGCTTAACCGGTCCCAACTGGAACACCGGGGAGCTGTTTTTT
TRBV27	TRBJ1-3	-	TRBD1	CASGRGPGNTIYF	TGTGCCAGCGGCAGGGGGCCTGGAAACACCATATATTTT
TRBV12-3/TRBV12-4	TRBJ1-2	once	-	CASSPGTPNGYTF	TGTGCCAGCAGTCCCGGGACACCAAATGGCTACACCTTC
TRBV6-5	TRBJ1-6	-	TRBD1	CASSGTGINSPLHF	TGTGCCAGCAGCGGGACAGGGATTAATTCACCCCTCCACTTT
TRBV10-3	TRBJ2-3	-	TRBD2	CATGRGTSDPDTQYF	TGTGCCACCGGGAGGGGGACTAGCGACCCAGATACGCAGTATTTT
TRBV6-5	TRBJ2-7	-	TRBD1	CASRDRVYEQYF	TGTGCCAGCCGGGACAGGGTCTACGAGCAGTACTTC
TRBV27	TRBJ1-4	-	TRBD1	CASSTGQHEKLFF	TGTGCCAGCAGTACGGGACAGCATGAAAAACTGTTTTTT
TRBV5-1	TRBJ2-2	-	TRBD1	CASSLPGGGTGELFF	TGCGCCAGCAGCTTGCCAGGGGGCGGGACCGGGGAGCTGTTTTTT
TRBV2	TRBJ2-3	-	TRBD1	CASKEGQGTDTQYF	TGTGCCAGCAAGGAGGGACAGGGCACAGATACGCAGTATTTT
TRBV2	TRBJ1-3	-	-	CASTIQSSGNTIYF	TGTGCCAGCACCATACAGAGCTCTGGAAACACCATATATTTT
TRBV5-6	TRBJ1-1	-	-	CASSLGQDTEAFF	TGTGCCAGCAGCTTGGGGCAGGACACTGAAGCTTTCTTT
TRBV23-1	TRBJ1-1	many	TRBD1	CASSRNGTVNTEAFF	TGCGCCAGCAGTCGCAACGGGACAGTGAACACTGAAGCTTTCTTT
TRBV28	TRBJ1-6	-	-	CASSLGTGNSPLHF	TGTGCCAGCAGTTTAGGTACAGGGAATTCACCCCTCCACTTT
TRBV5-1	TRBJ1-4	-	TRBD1	CASSLTGTGAEKLFF	TGCGCCAGCAGCCTGACCGGGACAGGGGCGGAAAAACTGTTTTTT
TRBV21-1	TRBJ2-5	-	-	CASVDWTSGGRYQETQYF	TGTGCCAGCGTCGACTGGACTAGCGGGGGACGGTACCAAGAGACCCAGTACTTC
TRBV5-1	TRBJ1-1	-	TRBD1	CASSSGQGNTEAFF	TGCGCCAGCAGCTCGGGACAGGGGAACACTGAAGCTTTCTTT
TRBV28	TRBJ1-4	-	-	CASGSNDEKLFF	TGTGCCTCAGGGTCTAATGATGAAAAACTGTTTTTT
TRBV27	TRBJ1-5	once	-	CASSLGGIDQPQHF	TGTGCCAGCAGTTTAGGGGGGATCGATCAGCCCCAGCATTTT
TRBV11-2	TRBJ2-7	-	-	CASSPQGAGLYEQYF	TGTGCCAGCAGCCCCCAGGGAGCGGGCCTCTACGAGCAGTACTTC
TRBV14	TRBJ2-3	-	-	CASSYRVWVGGTDTQYF	TGTGCCAGCAGCTACAGAGTATGGGTGGGAGGCACAGATACGCAGTATTTT
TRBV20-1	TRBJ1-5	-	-	CSASSGSNQPQHF	TGCAGTGCCAGTTCAGGGAGCAATCAGCCCCAGCATTTT
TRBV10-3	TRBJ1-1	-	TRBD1	CAISERDRGQAFF	TGTGCCATCAGTGAGAGGGACAGGGGACAAGCTTTCTTT
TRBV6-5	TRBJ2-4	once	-	CASRGWSNIQYF	TGTGCCAGCCGCGGTTGGTCCAACATTCAGTACTTC